One sample yielded the 24 T cell receptor beta chains listed below, sequenced in a study of cytomegalovirus exposure and HLA in healthy donors. Vbeta (60) and Jbeta (13) primers were used in the PCR. TCRdb's table, derived via immunoSEQ multiplex PCR, lists solely in-frame clones and lacks some. The sample has 150,000 or so clones; roughly 85% are singletons. The source material was PBMCs. The receptors stem from a man between 18 and 35 years old in good health and CMV-seropositive.

V and J are TRBV5-1 and TRBJ1-6; 9 bases agree with TRBD1. Trimming at V came to 2 bases and at J to 8 bases, leaving 2 bases not matched to a gene. Germline CDR1 SGHRS, CDR2 YFSETQ. The CDR3 consists of 14 residues. CDR3 nucleotide sequence: TGCGCCAGCAGCTTTTGGGACAGGGATTCACCCCTCCACTTT. As protein: CASSFWDRDSPLHF.

J is TRBJ2-1 and V is TRBV6-5; D is perhaps TRBD2 (7 bases). The CDR3 covers 15 residues. Trimming cost V 0 bases and J 5 bases, with 11 bases left between them. Germline V gene lookup returns CDR1 MNHEY and CDR2 SVGAGI. This chain's CDR3 is CASSYSRGGHNEQFF. The CDR3 region has the DNA TGTGCCAGCAGTTACTCTCGCGGGGGCCACAATGAGCAGTTCTTC.

The CDR3 here is CASSLGGRAETQYF. The CDR3 bases are TGTGCCAGCAGCTTAGGGGGCAGGGCAGAGACCCAGTACTTC. The chain is built from TRBV7-8 and TRBJ2-5; weak D call: TRBD1 (5 bases). Germline V gene lookup returns CDR1 SGHVS and CDR2 FQNEAQ. Trimming removed 1 base at V and 4 bases at J, with 10 bases between. The CDR3 runs 14 residues.

J is TRBJ2-5 and V is TRBV21-1; the listed D gene, TRBD2, was not tested against the DNA. The DNA end favors TRBJ2-7, so the J call may be wrong. TRBV21-1 is given as a pseudogene. This CDR3 comprises 15 residues. The CDR3 sequence is CASSKSTSGGYEQYF. Here the CDR3 DNA reads TGTGCCAGCAGCAAATCTACTAGCGGGGGCTACGAGCAGTACTTC.

This chain uses TRBV7-9 with TRBJ2-3; 10 bases align to TRBD2. The CDR3 totals 15 residues. The germline gives CDR1 SEHNR, CDR2 FQNEAQ (reference sequence). Trimming took 5 bases from V and 5 from J; bases not matched to a gene: 7. CDR3 sequence reads: CASSTSGGGLDTQYF. CDR3 sequence (DNA): TGTGCCAGCAGCACGAGCGGGGGGGGGTTAGATACGCAGTATTTT.

The chain employs TRBV5-4 and TRBJ2-7, with unresolved D. Trimming left V 4 bases short and J 6 bases short, with 14 bases between. The CDR3 loop spans 13 amino acids. Germline-derived CDR1 and CDR2 are SGHNT and YYREEE (reference sequence). The CDR3 DNA sequence: TGTGCCAGCAGCCTGACTCTTAGAGGCGAGCAGTACTTC. As protein: CASSLTLRGEQYF.

This rearrangement joins TRBV5-1 to TRBJ2-7; the match to TRBD1 covers 7 bases. Germline V lookup: CDR1 SGHRS, CDR2 YFSETQ. J lost 4 bases, V lost 0 bases, and 4 bases had no gene match. The CDR3 runs to 14 residues. The CDR3 region is CASSLGTGKYEQYF. Here the CDR3 DNA reads TGCGCCAGCAGCTTGGGGACAGGAAAATACGAGCAGTACTTC.

The table lists this clone with a count of one. The chain recombines TRBV2 with TRBJ2-5; D possibly corresponds to TRBD1 (6 bases). Germline V gene lookup returns CDR1 SNHLY and CDR2 FYNNEI. Trimming removed 7 bases at V and 1 base at J, with 10 bases between. The CDR3 contains 13 residues. In nucleotides, the CDR3 is TGTGCCAGCAATGGACAGTTCCAAGAGACCCAGTACTTC. Translating gives CASNGQFQETQYF. The variable domain in full, with the rest retrieved from reference TRBV2 and TRBJ2-5, is EPEVTQTPSHQVTQMGQEVILRCVPISNHLYFYWYRQILGQKVEFLVSFYNNEISEKSEIFDDQFSVERPDGSNFTLKIRSTKLEDSAMYFCASNGQFQETQYFGPGTRLLVL.

The chain employs TRBV9 and TRBJ1-3, with D maybe TRBD1 (5 bases). V dropped 4 bases and J dropped 4 bases, with 9 bases sitting between them. Germline CDR1 is SGDLS and CDR2 is YYNGEE. The CDR3 runs 13 residues. The DNA for the CDR3 is TGTGCCAGCAGCTCGGGGGGGGGAAACACCATATATTTT. Its protein product is CASSSGGGNTIYF.

CDR3 region: CASSLGGTNYGYTF. CDR3 DNA sequence: TGTGCCAGCTCCCTAGGCGGGACGAACTATGGCTACACCTTC. The V call is TRBV18, the J call TRBJ1-2, with D perhaps matching TRBD1 (5 bases). The length of the CDR3 is 14 residues. Looked up from germline, CDR1 is KGHSH and CDR2 is LQKENI. The V end was cut by 6 bases, the J end by 2 bases, with 13 bases between.

The V gene is TRBV7-2, the J gene TRBJ2-3; 8 bases agree with TRBD2. Trimming at V came to 5 bases and at J to 0 bases, leaving 4 bases not matched to a gene. Germline CDR1 and CDR2: SGHTA and FQGNSA. The CDR3 runs 15 residues. This chain's CDR3 is CASSASGGSTDTQYF. As DNA, the CDR3 is TGTGCCAGCAGCGCGTCGGGGGGGAGCACAGATACGCAGTATTTT.

This clone was counted once. V and J are TRBV11-2 and TRBJ2-5; 8 nucleotides agree with TRBD1. Near its end, the DNA agrees better with TRBJ2-7, so the J call may be wrong. The CDR3 is made up of 15 amino acids. Germline CDR1 and CDR2: SGHAT and FQNNGV. Here the CDR3 DNA reads TGTGCCAGCAGCCACGGGACAGGCTGGGATGGCGAGCAGTACTTC. This encodes CASSHGTGWDGEQYF.

J is TRBJ2-7 and V is TRBV7-2, with 8 bases that match TRBD2. V was clipped by 4 bases and J by 2 bases; unmatched bases: 4. CDR1 is SGHTA and CDR2 is FQGNSA in the germline V gene. The CDR3 length is 14 residues. CDR3 DNA sequence: TGTGCCAGCAGCTCGGGACTAGACACCTACGAGCAGTACTTC. It is translated as CASSSGLDTYEQYF.

The chain has TRBV19 and TRBJ1-2, with 7 nucleotides matching TRBD1. Trimming cost V 9 bases and J 7 bases; bases outside gene matches: 17. The CDR3 extends over 15 amino acids. Germline loops: CDR1 LNHDA, CDR2 SQIVND (reference sequence). Here the CDR3 reads CASNPPQQGFGGYTF. The DNA of the CDR3 is TGTGCCAGCAACCCCCCCCAACAGGGGTTTGGTGGCTACACCTTC.

This chain uses TRBV7-6 with TRBJ2-1; 8 bases are a match to TRBD1. Trimming took 5 bases from V and 12 from J; bases not matched to a gene: 9. Germline CDR1 is SGHVS and CDR2 is FNYEAQ. This CDR3 comprises 13 residues. The DNA for the CDR3 is TGTGCCAGCAGCCTCGGACAGGGCCAGAGGCAGTTCTTC. It is translated as CASSLGQGQRQFF.

V gene TRBV11-2 combines with J gene TRBJ1-1; maybe TRBD1 (5 bases). V was trimmed by 1 base and J by 4 bases, leaving 13 bases between them. Germline V gene data show CDR1 as SGHAT and CDR2 as FQNNGV. The CDR3 loop spans 15 amino acids. DNA of the CDR3: TGTGCCAGCAGCTTAGTTGCGGGAAGGGGCACTGAAGCTTTCTTT. Residues: CASSLVAGRGTEAFF.

CDR3 residues: CASSLRRENEQFF. The CDR3 coding sequence is TGTGCCAGCAGCTTAAGACGGGAGAATGAGCAGTTCTTC. The V and J genes are TRBV7-3 and TRBJ2-1, with D maybe TRBD2 (6 bases). The CDR3 contains 13 residues. Germline V CDR1 and CDR2: SGHTA, FQGTGA. With 1 base removed from V and 7 bases from J, the gap between germline ends came to 8 bases.

This sequence joins TRBV5-4 and TRBJ2-5; TRBD1 agrees at 8 bases. CDR1 is SGHNT and CDR2 is YYREEE in the germline V gene (reference sequence). This CDR3 is built from 13 residues. V was pared by 4 bases and J by 5 bases, with 4 bases of the junction left unmatched. CDR3 region: CASSRTGTETQYF. The CDR3 bases are TGTGCCAGCAGCCGGACAGGGACGGAGACCCAGTACTTC.

The chain joins TRBV28 to TRBJ1-5, with TRBD1 as a possible D gene (5 bases). Between the trimmed V and J ends, which lost 2 bases and 3 bases, there was a span of 14 bases. The CDR3 has 16 residues. Germline V gene lookup returns CDR1 MDHEN and CDR2 SYDVKM. The CDR3 nucleotides are TGTGCCAGCAGTTTAACGGGGCCGGGGGACAATCAGCCCCAGCATTTT. Protein product: CASSLTGPGDNQPQHF.

This clone was detected only a few times. This chain uses TRBV5-1 with TRBJ2-2; 7 nucleotides agree with TRBD1. The CDR3 has 14 residues. Trimming took 6 bases from V and 4 from J; bases not matched to a gene: 6. Germline CDR1 SGHRS, CDR2 YFSETQ. CDR3 in amino acids: CASTLAGGTGELFF. The DNA for the CDR3 is TGCGCCAGCACCCTCGCAGGGGGCACCGGGGAGCTGTTTTTT.

The chain is built from TRBV30 and TRBJ1-4; D not resolved. V lost 2 bases to trimming and J lost 5 bases, with 18 bases between them. CDR3 length: 16 amino acids. Germline CDR1 reads GTSNPN; CDR2 reads SVGIG (reference sequence). CDR3 in amino acids: CAWSLGELTRNEKLFF. DNA of the CDR3: TGTGCCTGGAGTTTGGGAGAATTAACCCGGAATGAAAAACTGTTTTTT.

The chain employs TRBV5-1 and TRBJ2-7; 7 nucleotides agree with TRBD2. Per the germline V gene, CDR1 is SGHRS and CDR2 is YFSETQ. The CDR3 is 15 residues long. V shed 4 bases and J 0 bases; nucleotides not matched to a gene: 7. CDR3 protein: CASSPRGVPSYEQYF. Written as DNA, the CDR3 is TGCGCCAGCAGCCCCCGGGGGGTCCCCTCCTACGAGCAGTACTTC.

The rearrangement links TRBV7-2 to TRBJ1-2; 8 positions match TRBD1. Germline V lookup: CDR1 SGHTA, CDR2 FQGNSA. Trimming at V came to 2 bases and at J to 5 bases, leaving 13 bases not matched to a gene. CDR3 length: 17 amino acids. The DNA of the CDR3 is TGTGCCAGCAGCTTACACCCCCCAGGGGGCCTCATTTATGGCTACACCTTC. It codes for CASSLHPPGGLIYGYTF. Using reference TRBV7-2 and TRBJ1-2 for the parts outside the CDR3, the full variable domain is GAGVSQSPSNKVTEKGKDVELRCDPISGHTALYWYRQSLGQGLEFLIYFQGNSAPDKSGLPSDRFSAERTGGSVSTLTIQRTQQEDSAVYLCASSLHPPGGLIYGYTFGSGTRLTVV.

The chain has TRBV5-6 and TRBJ1-6; no clear D. V gave up 3 bases and J gave up 2 bases, with 9 bases separating them. The length of the CDR3 is 15 residues. CDR1 and CDR2 (germline): SGHDT, YYEEEE. The CDR3 DNA sequence: TGTGCCAGCAGCTATCGGAGGGCCTATAATTCACCCCTCCACTTT. It translates to CASSYRRAYNSPLHF. Combining the CDR3 with reference TRBV5-6 and TRBJ1-6 gives the whole variable domain DAGVTQSPTHLIKTRGQQVTLRCSPKSGHDTVSWYQQALGQGPQFIFQYYEEEERQRGNFPDRFSGHQFPNYSSELNVNALLLGDSALYLCASSYRRAYNSPLHFGNGTRLTVT.